Following are 12 T cell receptor beta chains from one sample sequenced in a study of early T cells in non-severe SARS-CoV-2 infection. MiXCR was run by TCRdb on the 5' RACE reads, yielding one entry per CDR3 protein. The sample holds approximately 79,000 distinct CDR3 sequences; roughly 12% are singletons and the top ten take 0.95% to 1.3%. Sequencing was done on a sample of whole blood. The origin of the receptors is an adult who was a healthcare worker with PCR-confirmed SARS-CoV-2 infection or an uninfected control (not recorded which).

This clonotype was seen repeatedly, ten times or more. This sequence joins TRBV27 and TRBJ2-7; perhaps TRBD1 as D (5 bases). The CDR3 is made up of 13 amino acids. V gave up 0 bases and J gave up 5 bases, with 8 bases separating them. CDR1 is MNHEY, CDR2 SMNVEV, per germline (reference sequence). The DNA for the CDR3 is TGTGCCAGCAGTTTATCCAGGGCCCACGAGCAGTACTTC. It translates to CASSLSRAHEQYF.

This clonotype was recorded a few times. The rearrangement uses TRBV6-6 and TRBJ1-1; no reliable D call. The V end lost 5 bases, the J end lost 5 bases, and 15 bases lay between the germline ends. CDR1 MNHNY and CDR2 SVGAGI come from the germline V gene (reference sequence). The CDR3 spans 14 residues. The DNA for the CDR3 is TGTGCCAGCAGTCAGGCCCTGAGGGCGACTGAAGCTTTCTTT. This translates into CASSQALRATEAFF.

J is TRBJ2-1 and V is TRBV29-1, with TRBD2 matching 9 bases. The CDR3 is made up of 13 amino acids. CDR1 and CDR2 (germline): SQVTM, ANQGSEA. J lost 6 bases, V lost 5 bases, and 5 bases had no gene match. This CDR3 is CSVTRAGGNEQFF. DNA for the CDR3: TGCAGCGTTACTAGAGCGGGAGGCAATGAGCAGTTCTTC.

The chain combines TRBV5-1 with TRBJ2-7; no firm D call. CDR1 and CDR2 from the germline V gene are SGHRS and YFSETQ. Trimming took off 4 bases at V and 2 bases at J, with 16 bases between the two ends. This CDR3 region has 15 residues. Written as DNA, the CDR3 is TGCGCCAGCAGCCAAGGGATGCCAACCCCCTACGAGCAGTACTTC. It yields the protein CASSQGMPTPYEQYF.

This clonotype was observed a few times. The rearrangement uses TRBV5-6 and TRBJ1-2; no definite D call. V was trimmed by 2 bases and J by 5 bases, leaving 7 bases between them. The germline gives CDR1 SGHDT, CDR2 YYEEEE. This CDR3 region has 12 residues. CDR3 sequence: CASSFDNYGYTF. The DNA of the CDR3 is TGTGCCAGCAGCTTCGATAATTATGGCTACACCTTC.

This clonotype was observed a few times. This sequence joins TRBV3-1 and TRBJ2-7; D is tentatively TRBD1 or TRBD2 (5 bases each). Germline CDR1 is LGHDT and CDR2 is YNNKEL (reference sequence). The CDR3 extends over 19 amino acids. V was trimmed by 3 bases and J by 9 bases, leaving 33 bases between them. The CDR3 DNA reads TGTGCCAGCAGCCATTCTCGGGCGCGGAATCGGGGACGCCGTGTAGGGCAGTACTTC. Translation: CASSHSRARNRGRRVGQYF.

This clonotype occurred a few times. The V call is TRBV7-9, the J call TRBJ2-1; 10 bases fit TRBD2. J was trimmed by 9 bases and V by 5 bases; bases with no gene match: 13. The CDR3 runs 16 residues. Germline-derived CDR1 and CDR2 are SEHNR and FQNEAQ (reference sequence). The CDR3 DNA reads as TGTGCCAGCAGCCCCCTGGCTAGCGGGAGCCGGCTTGAGCAGTTCTTC. It codes for CASSPLASGSRLEQFF.

This clonotype came up many times. V usage is TRBV20-1 and J usage is TRBJ1-1; tentative D call: TRBD1 (5 bases). V was trimmed by 0 bases and J by 7 bases, leaving 12 bases between them. This CDR3 has 13 residues. CDR1 and CDR2 (germline): DFQATT, SNEGSKA (reference sequence). CDR3 in amino acids: CSARDHGDLEAFF. Here the CDR3 DNA reads TGCAGTGCTAGAGATCACGGGGACCTTGAAGCTTTCTTT.

This clonotype was seen many times. The chain has TRBV19 and TRBJ1-2; D might be TRBD1 (6 bases). Per germline, CDR1 LNHDA and CDR2 SQIVND (reference sequence). The V gene lost 7 bases and the J gene lost 7 bases, with 16 bases spanning the gap. The CDR3 has 13 amino acids. The CDR3 DNA reads TGTGCCAGTACTCGCCCGGGGGCAGGTGGCTACACCTTC. Amino acids: CASTRPGAGGYTF.

The chain employs TRBV10-1 and TRBJ2-1, with D possibly being TRBD2 (5 bases). Looked up from germline, CDR1 is WNHNN and CDR2 is SYGVQD (reference sequence). This CDR3 has 15 residues. Trimming removed 1 base from V and 2 bases from J, with 9 bases in between. The CDR3 DNA is TGCGCCAGCAGTGAGTATAGCGTCCCCTACAATGAGCAGTTCTTC. Translation gives CASSEYSVPYNEQFF.

At least ten counts were recorded for this clonotype. The chain couples TRBV27 to TRBJ2-7; 10 positions match TRBD1. The CDR3 length is 15 residues. Germline lookup yields CDR1 MNHEY and CDR2 SMNVEV (reference sequence). V gave up 3 bases and J gave up 1 base; unmatched junction bases: 3. The DNA for the CDR3 is TGTGCCAGCAGTTTCAGGGGACAGGGGTCCTACGAGCAGTACTTC. Residues: CASSFRGQGSYEQYF.

This clonotype was picked up many times. The CDR3 reads CSVWDSGANVLTF. CDR3 nucleotide sequence: TGCAGCGTCTGGGACTCTGGGGCCAACGTCCTGACTTTC. The genes are TRBV29-1 and TRBJ2-6; the D is unclear. V was pared by 6 bases and J by 0 bases, with 6 bases between. The CDR3 totals 13 residues. Germline V gene data show CDR1 as SQVTM and CDR2 as ANQGSEA.